The present entry profiles one TCR beta chain with its context. Its antigen remains unknown. This entry belongs to a study of cytomegalovirus exposure and HLA in healthy donors. The germline CDR1 and CDR2 sequences are MGHDK and SYGVNS. With V trimmed by 2 bases and J by 2 bases, 2 bases remained unmatched. The CDR3 has 15 residues. Use of 60 Vbeta and 13 Jbeta primers characterized the PCR. Method: immunoSEQ multiplex PCR; TCRdb's copy keeps in-frame clones and lacks some. Of 140,000 to 150,000 clones in the sample, almost 85% are singletons; the top ten hold approximately 9.7%. The study's findings and limits: Of the V segments, some could not be distinguished, including TRBV6-2 and TRBV6-3, and were excluded. Researchers catalogued some 160 TCR beta chains as cytomegalovirus-associated. An assumption of roughly uniform sequencing depth across donors underlay the presence/absence analyses.

This TCR derives from a woman in her sixties or seventies in good health and CMV-seropositive. Sequencing used PBMCs. The genes are TRBV25-1 and TRBJ1-3; 8 bases map to TRBD1. Here the CDR3 reads CASSEPDRAGNTIYF. In nucleotides, the CDR3 is TGTGCCAGCAGTGAACCGGACAGGGCTGGAAACACCATATATTTT.